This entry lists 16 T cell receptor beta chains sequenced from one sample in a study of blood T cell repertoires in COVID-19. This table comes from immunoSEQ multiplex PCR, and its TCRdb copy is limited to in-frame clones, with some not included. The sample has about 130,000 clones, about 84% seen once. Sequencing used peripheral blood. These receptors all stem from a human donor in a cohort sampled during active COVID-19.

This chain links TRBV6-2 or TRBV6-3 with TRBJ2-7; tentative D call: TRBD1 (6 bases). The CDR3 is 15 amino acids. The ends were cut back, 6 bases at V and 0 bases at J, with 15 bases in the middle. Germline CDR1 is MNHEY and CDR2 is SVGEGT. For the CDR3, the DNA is TGTGCCAGCAGACCTACCGACAGGCCCTCCTACGAGCAGTACTTC. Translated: CASRPTDRPSYEQYF.

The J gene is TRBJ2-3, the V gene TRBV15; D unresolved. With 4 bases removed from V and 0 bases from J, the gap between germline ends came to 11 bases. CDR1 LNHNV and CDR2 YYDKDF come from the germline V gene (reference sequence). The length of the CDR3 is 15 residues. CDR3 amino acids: CATSKLYGSTDTQYF. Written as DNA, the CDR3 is TGTGCCACCAGCAAGCTATACGGTAGCACAGATACGCAGTATTTT.

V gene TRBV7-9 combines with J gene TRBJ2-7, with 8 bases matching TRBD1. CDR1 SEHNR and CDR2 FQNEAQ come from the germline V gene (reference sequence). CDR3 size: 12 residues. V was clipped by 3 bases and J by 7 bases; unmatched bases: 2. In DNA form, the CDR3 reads TGTGCCAGCAGCTTTACAGGGGGAGAGCAGTACTTC. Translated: CASSFTGGEQYF.

The DNA for the CDR3 is TGTGCCAGCAGCTTACCCGCTAGGTTGTCCCACGAGCAGTACTTC. Its translation: CASSLPARLSHEQYF. The chain joins TRBV7-2 to TRBJ2-7; D call uncertain. The CDR3 extends over 15 amino acids. In germline, CDR1 is SGHTA, CDR2 FQGNSA. Trimming left V 2 bases short and J 5 bases short, with 16 bases between.

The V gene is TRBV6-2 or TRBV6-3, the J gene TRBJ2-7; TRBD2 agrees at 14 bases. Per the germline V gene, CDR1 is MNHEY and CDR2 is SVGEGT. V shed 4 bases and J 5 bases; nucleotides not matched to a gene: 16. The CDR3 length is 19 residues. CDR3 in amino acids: CASSFNTGTSGRSANEQYF. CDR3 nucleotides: TGTGCCAGCAGTTTCAACACCGGGACTAGCGGGAGATCTGCCAACGAGCAGTACTTC.

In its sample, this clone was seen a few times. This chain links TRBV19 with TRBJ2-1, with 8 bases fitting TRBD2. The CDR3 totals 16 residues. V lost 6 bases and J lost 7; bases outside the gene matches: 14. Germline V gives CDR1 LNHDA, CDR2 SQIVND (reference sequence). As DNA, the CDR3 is TGTGCCAGTAGGCCCGCGTCGCGGGAGGCCGGGAATGAGCAGTTCTTC. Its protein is CASRPASREAGNEQFF. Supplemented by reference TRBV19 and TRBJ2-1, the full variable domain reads DGGITQSPKYLFRKEGQNVTLSCEQNLNHDAMYWYRQDPGQGLRLIYYSQIVNDFQKGDIAEGYSVSREKKESFPLTVTSAQKNPTAFYLCASRPASREAGNEQFFGPGTRLTVL.

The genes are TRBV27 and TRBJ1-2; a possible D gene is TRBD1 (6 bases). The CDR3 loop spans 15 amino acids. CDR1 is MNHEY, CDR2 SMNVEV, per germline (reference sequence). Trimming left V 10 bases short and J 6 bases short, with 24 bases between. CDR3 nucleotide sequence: TGTGCCACCAGGGACATCACAGGCCAGTTGGATGGCTACACCTTC. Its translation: CATRDITGQLDGYTF.

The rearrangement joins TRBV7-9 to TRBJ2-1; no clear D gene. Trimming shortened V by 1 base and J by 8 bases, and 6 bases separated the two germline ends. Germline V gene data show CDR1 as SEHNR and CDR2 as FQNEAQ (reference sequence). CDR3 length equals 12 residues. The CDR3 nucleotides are TGTGCCAGCAGCTTAGTCCAATATGAGCAGTTCTTC. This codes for CASSLVQYEQFF.

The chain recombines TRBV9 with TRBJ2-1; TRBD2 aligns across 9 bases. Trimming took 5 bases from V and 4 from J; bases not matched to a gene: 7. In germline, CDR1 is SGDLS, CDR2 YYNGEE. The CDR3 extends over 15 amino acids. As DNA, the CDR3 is TGTGCCAGCAGTAGTGTAGCGGGAGAGTACAATGAGCAGTTCTTC. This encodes CASSSVAGEYNEQFF.

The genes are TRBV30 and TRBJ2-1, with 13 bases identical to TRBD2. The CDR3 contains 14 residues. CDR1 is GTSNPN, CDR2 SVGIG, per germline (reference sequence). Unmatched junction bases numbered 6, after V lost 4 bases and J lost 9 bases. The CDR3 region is CAWTWTSGSSEQFF. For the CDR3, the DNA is TGTGCCTGGACCTGGACTAGCGGGAGTAGTGAGCAGTTCTTC. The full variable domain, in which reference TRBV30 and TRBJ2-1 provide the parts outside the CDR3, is SQTIHQWPATLVQPVGSPLSLECTVEGTSNPNLYWYRQAAGRGLQLLFYSVGIGQISSEVPQNLSASRPQDRQFILSSKKLLLSDSGFYLCAWTWTSGSSEQFFGPGTRLTVL.

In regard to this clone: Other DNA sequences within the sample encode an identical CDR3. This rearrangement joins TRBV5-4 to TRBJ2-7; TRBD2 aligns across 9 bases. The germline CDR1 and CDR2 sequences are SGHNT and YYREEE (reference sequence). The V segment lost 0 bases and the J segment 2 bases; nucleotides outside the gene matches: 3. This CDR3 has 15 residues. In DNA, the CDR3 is TGTGCCAGCAGCTTGGGACTAGCGGCAGCCTACGAGCAGTACTTC. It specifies CASSLGLAAAYEQYF.

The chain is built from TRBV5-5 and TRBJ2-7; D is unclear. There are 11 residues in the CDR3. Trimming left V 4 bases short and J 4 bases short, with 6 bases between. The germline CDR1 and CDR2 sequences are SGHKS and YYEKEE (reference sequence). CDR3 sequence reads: CASSLEYEQYF. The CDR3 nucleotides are TGTGCCAGCAGCCTAGAGTACGAGCAGTACTTC.

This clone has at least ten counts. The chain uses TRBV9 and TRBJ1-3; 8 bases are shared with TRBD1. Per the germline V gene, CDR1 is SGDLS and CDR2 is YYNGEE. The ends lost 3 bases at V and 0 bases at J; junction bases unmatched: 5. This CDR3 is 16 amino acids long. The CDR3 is CASSAGQGRSGNTIYF. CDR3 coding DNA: TGTGCCAGCAGCGCAGGACAGGGCCGCTCTGGAAACACCATATATTTT.

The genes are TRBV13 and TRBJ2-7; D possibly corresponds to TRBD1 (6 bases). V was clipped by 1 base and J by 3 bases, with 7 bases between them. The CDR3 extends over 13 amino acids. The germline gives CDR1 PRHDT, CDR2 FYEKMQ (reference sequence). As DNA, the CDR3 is TGTGCCAGCAGCTTAGACAGGGACTACGAGCAGTACTTC. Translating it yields CASSLDRDYEQYF. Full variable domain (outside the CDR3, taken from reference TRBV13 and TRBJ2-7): AAGVIQSPRHLIKEKRETATLKCYPIPRHDTVYWYQQGPGQDPQFLISFYEKMQSDKGSIPDRFSAQQFSDYHSELNMSSLELGDSALYFCASSLDRDYEQYFGPGTRLTVT.

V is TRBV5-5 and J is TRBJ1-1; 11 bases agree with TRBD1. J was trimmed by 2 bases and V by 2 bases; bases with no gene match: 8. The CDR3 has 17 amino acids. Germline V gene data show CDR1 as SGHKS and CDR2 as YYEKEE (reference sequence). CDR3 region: CASSLGHGTGGNTEAFF. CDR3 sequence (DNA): TGTGCCAGCAGCTTAGGACACGGGACAGGGGGTAACACTGAAGCTTTCTTT.

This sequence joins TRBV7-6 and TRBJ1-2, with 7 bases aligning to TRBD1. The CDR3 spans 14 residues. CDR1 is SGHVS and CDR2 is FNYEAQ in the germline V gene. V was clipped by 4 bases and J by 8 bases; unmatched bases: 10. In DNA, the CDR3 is TGTGCCAGCAGCTCTATGACAGACAGGGTCGGCTACACCTTC. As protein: CASSSMTDRVGYTF.